A selection of T cell receptor beta chains follows, all from one sample in a study of shared clonotypes between healthy human individuals. Libraries were prepared by immunoSEQ multiplex PCR; TCRdb keeps only in-frame clonotypes and omits some of them. The top ten hold more than 1.5% of the sample, which has approximately 2,000,000 clones, around 93% seen once. The source material was naive CD8+ T cells from PBMCs. The source of these receptors is a man in his late teens or twenties in good health. Some clones in this sample may be carry-over from other donors' samples. Each CDR3 is given without its conserved first and last residue. The D gene is left open where the match is weak.

cdr3_aa: ASKQVVSYNEQF
v_call: TRBV10-1
j_call: TRBJ2-1
d_call: .

cdr3_aa: ASSQETGGVWPQH
v_call: TRBV7-2
j_call: TRBJ1-5
d_call: TRBD1

cdr3_aa: ASSLGGLKEGYT
v_call: TRBV7-9
j_call: TRBJ1-2
d_call: .

cdr3_aa: ATSRKTGPYSYNEQF
v_call: TRBV15
j_call: TRBJ2-1
d_call: .

cdr3_aa: ASSLGSRAYEQY
v_call: TRBV7-6
j_call: TRBJ2-7
d_call: .

cdr3_aa: ASRGGNYNEQF
v_call: TRBV9
j_call: TRBJ2-1
d_call: .

cdr3_aa: ASSQLTGWANEKLF
v_call: TRBV4-3
j_call: TRBJ1-4
d_call: .

cdr3_aa: ASGSGRGWFYEQF
v_call: TRBV28
j_call: TRBJ2-1
d_call: TRBD2

cdr3_aa: ASSEVASGPFGEQF
v_call: TRBV2
j_call: TRBJ2-1
d_call: .

cdr3_aa: ASSFVEGNYEQY
v_call: TRBV7-2
j_call: TRBJ2-7
d_call: .

cdr3_aa: ATSRDRTPGLAYEQY
v_call: TRBV15
j_call: TRBJ2-7
d_call: TRBD2

cdr3_aa: ASSGSSSYNEQF
v_call: TRBV7-9
j_call: TRBJ2-1
d_call: .

cdr3_aa: ASSLGGGSYEQY
v_call: TRBV5-4
j_call: TRBJ2-7
d_call: .

cdr3_aa: ASSLSGGGVDTQY
v_call: TRBV7-9
j_call: TRBJ2-3
d_call: TRBD2

cdr3_aa: ASSPAPGGIYEQY
v_call: TRBV11-2
j_call: TRBJ2-7
d_call: TRBD1

cdr3_aa: ASSLWSGVKLSIGELF
v_call: TRBV5-5
j_call: TRBJ2-2
d_call: .

cdr3_aa: ASSPSTGTSGNTIY
v_call: TRBV19
j_call: TRBJ1-3
d_call: TRBD1

cdr3_aa: ASSEYYEQY
v_call: TRBV25-1
j_call: TRBJ2-7
d_call: .

cdr3_aa: ASSLDGGLGAEAF
v_call: TRBV5-1
j_call: TRBJ1-1
d_call: .

cdr3_aa: ASSPGTAINYGYT
v_call: TRBV27
j_call: TRBJ1-2
d_call: TRBD1

cdr3_aa: ASRGRTSRRHEQY
v_call: TRBV6-6
j_call: TRBJ2-7
d_call: TRBD2

cdr3_aa: ASSLSSGAYEQY
v_call: TRBV4-1
j_call: TRBJ2-7
d_call: .